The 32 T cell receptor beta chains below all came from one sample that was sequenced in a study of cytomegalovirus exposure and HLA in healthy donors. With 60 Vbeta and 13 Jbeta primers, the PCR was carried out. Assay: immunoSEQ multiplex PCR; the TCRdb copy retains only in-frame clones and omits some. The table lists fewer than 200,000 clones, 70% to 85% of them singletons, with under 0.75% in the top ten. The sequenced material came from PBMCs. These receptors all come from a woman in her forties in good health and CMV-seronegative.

Written as DNA, the CDR3 is TGTGCCAGCAGTTCACACTCTTCAGGGATCTACACCTTC. Its translation is CASSSHSSGIYTF. This sequence joins TRBV6-5 and TRBJ1-2; D is perhaps TRBD1 (5 bases). The germline V gene encodes CDR1 MNHEY and CDR2 SVGAGI. The germline V and J ends were trimmed by 4 bases and 10 bases, with 16 bases remaining between them. There are 13 residues in the CDR3.

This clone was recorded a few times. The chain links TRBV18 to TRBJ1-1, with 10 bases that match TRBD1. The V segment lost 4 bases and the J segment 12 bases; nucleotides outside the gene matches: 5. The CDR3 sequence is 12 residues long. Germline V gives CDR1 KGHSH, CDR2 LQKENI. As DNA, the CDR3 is TGTGCCAGCTCACTGGACAGGGGGGCCACTTTCTTT. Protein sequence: CASSLDRGATFF.

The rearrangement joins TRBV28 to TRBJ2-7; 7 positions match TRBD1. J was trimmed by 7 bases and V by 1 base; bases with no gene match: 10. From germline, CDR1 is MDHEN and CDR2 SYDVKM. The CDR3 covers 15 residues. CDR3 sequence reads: CASSLLQGPLSEQYF. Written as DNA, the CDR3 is TGTGCCAGCAGTTTATTACAGGGGCCCCTTAGTGAGCAGTACTTC.

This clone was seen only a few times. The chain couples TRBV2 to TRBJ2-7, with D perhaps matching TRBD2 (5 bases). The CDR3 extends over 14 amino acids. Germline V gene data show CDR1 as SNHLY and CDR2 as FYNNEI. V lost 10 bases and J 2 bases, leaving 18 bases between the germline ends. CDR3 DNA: TGTGCCACCGTAGGGAGCGCCTACCCCTACGAGCAGTACTTC. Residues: CATVGSAYPYEQYF. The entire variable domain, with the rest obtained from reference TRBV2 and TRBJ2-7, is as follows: EPEVTQTPSHQVTQMGQEVILRCVPISNHLYFYWYRQILGQKVEFLVSFYNNEISEKSEIFDDQFSVERPDGSNFTLKIRSTKLEDSAMYFCATVGSAYPYEQYFGPGTRLTVT.

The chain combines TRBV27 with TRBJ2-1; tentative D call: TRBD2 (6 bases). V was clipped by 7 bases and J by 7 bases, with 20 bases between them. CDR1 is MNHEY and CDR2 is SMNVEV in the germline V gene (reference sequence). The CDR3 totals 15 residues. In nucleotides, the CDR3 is TGTGCCAGCACTCCGGGACTCCAAGGAGTTAATGAGCAGTTCTTC. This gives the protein CASTPGLQGVNEQFF.

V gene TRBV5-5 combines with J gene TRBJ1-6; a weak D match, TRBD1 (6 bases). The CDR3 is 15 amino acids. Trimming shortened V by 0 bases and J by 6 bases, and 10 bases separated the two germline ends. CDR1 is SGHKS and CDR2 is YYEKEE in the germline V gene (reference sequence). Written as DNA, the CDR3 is TGTGCCAGCAGCTTGGCCGTGGGGGCTAATTCACCCCTCCACTTT. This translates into CASSLAVGANSPLHF. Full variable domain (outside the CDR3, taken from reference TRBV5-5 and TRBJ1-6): DAGVTQSPTHLIKTRGQQVTLRCSPISGHKSVSWYQQVLGQGPQFIFQYYEKEERGRGNFPDRFSARQFPNYSSELNVNALLLGDSALYLCASSLAVGANSPLHFGNGTRLTVT.

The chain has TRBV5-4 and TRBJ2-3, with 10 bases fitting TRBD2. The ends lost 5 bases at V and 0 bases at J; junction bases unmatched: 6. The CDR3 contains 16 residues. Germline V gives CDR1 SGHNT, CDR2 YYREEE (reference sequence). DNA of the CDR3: TGTGCCAGCAGACCCGGACTAGCGGCTAGCACAGATACGCAGTATTTT. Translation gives CASRPGLAASTDTQYF.

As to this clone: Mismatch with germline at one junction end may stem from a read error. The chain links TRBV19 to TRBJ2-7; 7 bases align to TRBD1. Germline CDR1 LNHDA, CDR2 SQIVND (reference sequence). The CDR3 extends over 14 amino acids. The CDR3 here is CAGSRQGRPYEQYF. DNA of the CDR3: TGTGCCGGTAGTCGACAGGGTCGGCCCTACGAGCAGTACTTC.

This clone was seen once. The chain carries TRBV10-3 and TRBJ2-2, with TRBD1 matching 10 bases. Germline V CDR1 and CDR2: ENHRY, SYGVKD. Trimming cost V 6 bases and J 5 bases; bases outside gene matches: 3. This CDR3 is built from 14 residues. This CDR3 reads CAIRGTGVTGELFF. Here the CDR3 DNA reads TGTGCCATCAGAGGGACAGGGGTAACCGGGGAGCTGTTTTTT.

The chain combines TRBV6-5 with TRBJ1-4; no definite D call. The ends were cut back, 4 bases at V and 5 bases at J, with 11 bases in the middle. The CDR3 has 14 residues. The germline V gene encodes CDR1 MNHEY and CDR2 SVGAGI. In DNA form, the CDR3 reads TGTGCCAGCAGTTTATTCGGGGTGAATGAAAAACTGTTTTTT. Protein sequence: CASSLFGVNEKLFF.

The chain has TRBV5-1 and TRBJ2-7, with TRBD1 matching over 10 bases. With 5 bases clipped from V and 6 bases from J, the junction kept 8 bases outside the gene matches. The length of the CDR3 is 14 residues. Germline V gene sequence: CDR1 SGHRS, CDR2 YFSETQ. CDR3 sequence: CASSLGTGESEQYF. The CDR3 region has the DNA TGCGCCAGCAGTCTCGGGACAGGGGAGAGCGAGCAGTACTTC.

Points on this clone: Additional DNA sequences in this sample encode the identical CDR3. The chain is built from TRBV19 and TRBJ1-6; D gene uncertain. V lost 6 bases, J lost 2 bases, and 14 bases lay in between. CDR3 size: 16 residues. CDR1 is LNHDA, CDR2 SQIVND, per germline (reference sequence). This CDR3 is CASSSQTKPYNSPLHF. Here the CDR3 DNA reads TGTGCCAGTAGCTCTCAGACAAAGCCCTATAATTCACCCCTCCACTTT.

The CDR3 DNA reads TGTGCCAGTAGTATCCCCGGGGTAGGCTCTTTCTTT. Translating gives CASSIPGVGSFF. The rearrangement joins TRBV19 to TRBJ1-1, with D unclear. V dropped 3 bases and J dropped 12 bases, with 14 bases sitting between them. Germline assignment: CDR1 LNHDA and CDR2 SQIVND (reference sequence). The CDR3 sequence is 12 residues long.

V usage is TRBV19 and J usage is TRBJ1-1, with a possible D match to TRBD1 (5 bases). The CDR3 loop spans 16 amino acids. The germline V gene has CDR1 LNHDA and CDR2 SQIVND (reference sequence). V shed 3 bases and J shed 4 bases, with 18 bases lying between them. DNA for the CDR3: TGTGCCAGTAGTATTCTTAGCGTCAGGGAGGCCACTGAAGCTTTCTTT. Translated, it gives CASSILSVREATEAFF.

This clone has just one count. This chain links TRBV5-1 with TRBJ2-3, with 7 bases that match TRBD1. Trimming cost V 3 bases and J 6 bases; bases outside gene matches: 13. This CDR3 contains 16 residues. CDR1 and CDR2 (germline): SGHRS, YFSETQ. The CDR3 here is CASSSSGRGNVDTQYF. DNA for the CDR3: TGCGCCAGCAGCTCGAGTGGCAGGGGGAATGTGGATACGCAGTATTTT.

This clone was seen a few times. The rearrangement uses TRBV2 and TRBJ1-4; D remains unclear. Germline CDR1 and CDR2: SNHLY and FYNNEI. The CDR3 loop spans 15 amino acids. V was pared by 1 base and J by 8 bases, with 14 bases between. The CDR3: CASSEGMLSGEKLFF. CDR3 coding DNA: TGTGCCAGCAGTGAAGGGATGTTATCGGGGGAAAAACTGTTTTTT.

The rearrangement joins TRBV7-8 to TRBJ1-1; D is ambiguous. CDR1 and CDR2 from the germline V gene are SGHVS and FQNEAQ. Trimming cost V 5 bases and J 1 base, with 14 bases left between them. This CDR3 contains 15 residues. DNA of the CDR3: TGTGCCAGCAGCCCCCAGGCGGGGTGGAACACTGAAGCTTTCTTT. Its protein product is CASSPQAGWNTEAFF.

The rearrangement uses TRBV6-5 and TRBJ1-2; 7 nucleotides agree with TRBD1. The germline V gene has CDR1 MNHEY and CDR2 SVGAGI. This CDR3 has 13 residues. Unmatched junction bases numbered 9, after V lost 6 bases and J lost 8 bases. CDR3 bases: TGTGCCAGCAGACTTACAGGGGACCGGGGCTACACCTTC. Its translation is CASRLTGDRGYTF.

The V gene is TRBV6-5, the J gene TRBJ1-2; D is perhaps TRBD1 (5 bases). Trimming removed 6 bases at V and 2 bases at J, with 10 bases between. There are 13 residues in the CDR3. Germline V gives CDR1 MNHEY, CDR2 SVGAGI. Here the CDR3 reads CASRGEVNYGYTF. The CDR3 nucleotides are TGTGCCAGCAGAGGGGAGGTCAACTATGGCTACACCTTC.

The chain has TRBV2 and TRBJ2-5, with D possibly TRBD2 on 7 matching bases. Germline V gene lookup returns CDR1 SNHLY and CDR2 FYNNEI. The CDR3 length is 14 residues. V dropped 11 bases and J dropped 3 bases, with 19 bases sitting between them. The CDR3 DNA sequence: TGTGCCGGGGCGAGGGGGGGTTGGGAAGAGACCCAGTACTTC. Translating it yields CAGARGGWEETQYF.

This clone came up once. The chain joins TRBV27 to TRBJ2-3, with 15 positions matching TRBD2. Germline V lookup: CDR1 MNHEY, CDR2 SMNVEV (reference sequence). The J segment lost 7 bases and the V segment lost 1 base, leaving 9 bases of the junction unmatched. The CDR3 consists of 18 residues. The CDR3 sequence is CASSLYTPGTSGRHTQYF. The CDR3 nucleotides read TGTGCCAGCAGTTTATATACCCCTGGGACTAGCGGGAGGCATACGCAGTATTTT.

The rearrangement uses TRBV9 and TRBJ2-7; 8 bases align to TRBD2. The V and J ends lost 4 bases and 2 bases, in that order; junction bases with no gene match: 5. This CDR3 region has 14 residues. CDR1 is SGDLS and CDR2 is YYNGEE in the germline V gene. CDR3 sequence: CASSSGGFPYEQYF. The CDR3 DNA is TGTGCCAGCAGCAGCGGGGGATTTCCCTACGAGCAGTACTTC.

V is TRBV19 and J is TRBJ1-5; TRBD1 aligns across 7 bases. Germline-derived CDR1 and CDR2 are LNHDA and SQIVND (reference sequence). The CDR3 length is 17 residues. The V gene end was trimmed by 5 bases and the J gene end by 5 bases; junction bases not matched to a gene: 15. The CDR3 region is CASSDWTGRPMDQPQHF. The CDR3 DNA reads TGTGCCAGTAGTGACTGGACAGGACGTCCCATGGATCAGCCCCAGCATTTT. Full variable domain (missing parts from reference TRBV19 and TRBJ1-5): DGGITQSPKYLFRKEGQNVTLSCEQNLNHDAMYWYRQDPGQGLRLIYYSQIVNDFQKGDIAEGYSVSREKKESFPLTVTSAQKNPTAFYLCASSDWTGRPMDQPQHFGDGTRLSIL.

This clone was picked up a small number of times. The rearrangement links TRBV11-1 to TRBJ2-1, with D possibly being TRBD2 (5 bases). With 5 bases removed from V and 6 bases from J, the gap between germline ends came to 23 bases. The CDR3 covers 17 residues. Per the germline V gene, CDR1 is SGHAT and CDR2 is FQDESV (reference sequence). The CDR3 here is CASSPVFGLAIPNEQFF. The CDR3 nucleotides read TGTGCCAGCAGCCCAGTTTTTGGGCTAGCAATCCCCAATGAGCAGTTCTTC.

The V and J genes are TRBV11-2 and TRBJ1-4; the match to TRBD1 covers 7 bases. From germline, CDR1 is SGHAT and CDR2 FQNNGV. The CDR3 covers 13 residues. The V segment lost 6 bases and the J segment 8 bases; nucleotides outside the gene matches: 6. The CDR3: CASRFGQDEKLFF. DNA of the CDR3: TGTGCCAGCAGATTTGGACAGGACGAAAAACTGTTTTTT.

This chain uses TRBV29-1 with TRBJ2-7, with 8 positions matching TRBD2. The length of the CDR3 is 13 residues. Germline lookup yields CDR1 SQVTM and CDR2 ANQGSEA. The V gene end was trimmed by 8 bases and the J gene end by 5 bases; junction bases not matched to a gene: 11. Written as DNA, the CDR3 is TGCAGCCACCTCGGGAGGGCCGGCGACGAGCAGTACTTC. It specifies CSHLGRAGDEQYF.

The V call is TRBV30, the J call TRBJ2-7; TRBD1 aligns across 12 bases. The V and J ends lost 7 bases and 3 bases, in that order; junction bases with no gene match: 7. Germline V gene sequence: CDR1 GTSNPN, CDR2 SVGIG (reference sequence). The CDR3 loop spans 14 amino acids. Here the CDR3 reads CASQGQGAFYEQYF. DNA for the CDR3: TGTGCCTCCCAGGGACAGGGGGCTTTCTACGAGCAGTACTTC.

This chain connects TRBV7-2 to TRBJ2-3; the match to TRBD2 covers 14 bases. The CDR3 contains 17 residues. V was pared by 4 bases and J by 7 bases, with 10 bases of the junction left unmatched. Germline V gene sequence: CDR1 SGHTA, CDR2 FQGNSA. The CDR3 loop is CASSYSGTSGSLNTQYF. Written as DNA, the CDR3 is TGTGCCAGCAGCTATTCCGGGACTAGCGGGAGTTTAAATACGCAGTATTTT.

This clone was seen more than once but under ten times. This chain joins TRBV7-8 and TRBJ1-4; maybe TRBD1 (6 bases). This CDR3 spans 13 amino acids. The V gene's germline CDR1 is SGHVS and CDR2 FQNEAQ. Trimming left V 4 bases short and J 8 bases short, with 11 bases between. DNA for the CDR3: TGTGCCAGCAGCTCGCAGGGGAACGAAAAACTGTTTTTT. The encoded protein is CASSSQGNEKLFF.

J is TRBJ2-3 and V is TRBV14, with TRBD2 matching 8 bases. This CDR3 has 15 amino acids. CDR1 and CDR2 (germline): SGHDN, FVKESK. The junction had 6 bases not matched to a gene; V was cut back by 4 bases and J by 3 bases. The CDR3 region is CASSPLGTSTDTQYF. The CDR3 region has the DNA TGTGCCAGCAGCCCTTTAGGGACTAGTACAGATACGCAGTATTTT. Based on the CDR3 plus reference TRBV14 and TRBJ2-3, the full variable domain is EAGVTQFPSHSVIEKGQTVTLRCDPISGHDNLYWYRRVMGKEIKFLLHFVKESKQDESGMPNNRFLAERTGGTYSTLKVQPAELEDSGVYFCASSPLGTSTDTQYFGPGTRLTVL.

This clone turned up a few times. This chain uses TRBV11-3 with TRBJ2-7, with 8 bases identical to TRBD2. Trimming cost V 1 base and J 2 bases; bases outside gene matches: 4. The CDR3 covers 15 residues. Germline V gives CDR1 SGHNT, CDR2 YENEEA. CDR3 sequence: CASSLGRRGAYEQYF. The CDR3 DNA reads TGTGCCAGCAGCTTAGGACGGCGGGGGGCCTACGAGCAGTACTTC.

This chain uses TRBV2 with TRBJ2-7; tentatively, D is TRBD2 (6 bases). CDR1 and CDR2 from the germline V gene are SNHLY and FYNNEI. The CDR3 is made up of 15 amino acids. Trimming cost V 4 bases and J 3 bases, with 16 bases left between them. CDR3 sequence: CASSGTARLVYEQYF. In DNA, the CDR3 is TGTGCCAGCAGTGGGACGGCCAGACTAGTCTACGAGCAGTACTTC.